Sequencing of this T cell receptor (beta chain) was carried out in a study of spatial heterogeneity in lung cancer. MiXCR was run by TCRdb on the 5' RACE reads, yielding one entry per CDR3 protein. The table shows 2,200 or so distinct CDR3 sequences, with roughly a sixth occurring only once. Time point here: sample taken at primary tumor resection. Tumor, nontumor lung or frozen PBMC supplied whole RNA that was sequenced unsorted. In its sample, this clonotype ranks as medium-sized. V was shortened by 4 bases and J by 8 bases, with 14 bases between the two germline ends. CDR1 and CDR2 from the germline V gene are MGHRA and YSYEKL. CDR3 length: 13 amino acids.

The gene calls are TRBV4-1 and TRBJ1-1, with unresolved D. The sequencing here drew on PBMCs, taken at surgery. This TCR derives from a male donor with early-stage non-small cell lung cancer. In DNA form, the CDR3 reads TGCGCCAGCAGCCCTCGTGGGGAGCGGGAAGCTTTCTTT. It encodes CASSPRGEREAFF.